Reported below is one TCR beta chain. Patients all relapsed after autologous stem cell transplantation, and there was variation in brentuximab vedotin exposure. This entry comes from a study of PD-1 blockade in classical Hodgkin lymphoma. Clones were read by immunoSEQ multiplex PCR, and TCRdb kept only the in-frame ones, dropping some. The sample has approximately 80,000 clones, around nine tenths seen once. Sequenced material: peripheral blood mononuclear cells (PBMCs), taken at baseline. The TCR comes from a human donor with classical Hodgkin lymphoma.

CDR3 protein: CASSPFGEGLYEQYF. The CDR3 DNA reads TGTGCCAGCAGCCCCTTCGGGGAGGGACTCTACGAGCAGTACTTC. V gene TRBV7-2 combines with J gene TRBJ2-7; TRBD2 matches 7 bases. J lost 3 bases, V lost 5 bases, and 10 bases had no gene match. Germline loops: CDR1 SGHTA, CDR2 FQGNSA. The CDR3 consists of 15 residues.